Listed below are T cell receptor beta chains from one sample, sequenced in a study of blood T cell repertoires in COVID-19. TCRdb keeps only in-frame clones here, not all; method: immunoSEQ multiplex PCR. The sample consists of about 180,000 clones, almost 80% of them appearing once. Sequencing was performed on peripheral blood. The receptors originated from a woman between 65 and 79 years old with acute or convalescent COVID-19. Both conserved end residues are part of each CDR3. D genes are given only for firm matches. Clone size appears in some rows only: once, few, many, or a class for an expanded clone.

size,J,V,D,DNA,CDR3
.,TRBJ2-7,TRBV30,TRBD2,TGTGCCTGGAGTGTGGGACTAGCGGGAGCATACGAGCAGTACTTC,CAWSVGLAGAYEQYF
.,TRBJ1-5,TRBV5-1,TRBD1,TGCGCCAGCAGCTTGACAGGGGGAAGCAATCAGCCCCAGCATTTT,CASSLTGGSNQPQHF
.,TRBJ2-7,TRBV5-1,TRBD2,TGCGCCAGCAGCCCCCTGGGGGGGACCTACGAGCAGTACTTC,CASSPLGGTYEQYF
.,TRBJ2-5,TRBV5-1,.,TGCGCCAGCAGCGTGTCCCCCGCCGGGACTTCAACTGTGGAGACCCAGTACTTC,CASSVSPAGTSTVETQYF
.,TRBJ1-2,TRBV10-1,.,TGCGCCAGCAGTTCAGGGTCGGTCGGCTACACCTTC,CASSSGSVGYTF
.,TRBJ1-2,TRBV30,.,TGTGCCTGGATTAACCCGGGGAAAGGCTATGGCTACACCTTC,CAWINPGKGYGYTF
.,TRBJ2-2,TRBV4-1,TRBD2,TGCGCCAGCAGCCAAGGGGGCGGGAGTTTCACCGGGGAGCTGTTTTTT,CASSQGGGSFTGELFF
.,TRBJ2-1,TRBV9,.,TGTGCCAGCAGCGTAGCTTCGGGGAGAGGACTCTTCGCTGTCAATGAGCAGTTCTTC,CASSVASGRGLFAVNEQFF
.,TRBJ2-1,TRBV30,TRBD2,TGTGCCTGGAGTGGGGGACTAGCGGGAGTTTATCCCTCCTACAATGAGCAGTTCTTC,CAWSGGLAGVYPSYNEQFF
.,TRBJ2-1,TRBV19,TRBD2,TGTGCCAGTAGTGTCCGAGCGGGATGGGTAGGCGAGCAGTTCTTC,CASSVRAGWVGEQFF
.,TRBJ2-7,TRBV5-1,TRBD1,TGCGCCAGCAGCTTGGATCTGGGACAGCTCTACGAGCAGTACTTC,CASSLDLGQLYEQYF
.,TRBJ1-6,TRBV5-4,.,TGTGCCAGCAGCCAACTCCCGGGGGAGGGGTATAATTCACCCCTCCACTTT,CASSQLPGEGYNSPLHF
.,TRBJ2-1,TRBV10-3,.,TGTGCCATCAGTGTTGACATTTCCCTTGTCTACAATGAGCAGTTCTTC,CAISVDISLVYNEQFF
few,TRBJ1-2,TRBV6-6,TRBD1,TGTGCCAGCGGTCGACTCCCGGGACAGGGGGCACGGGGCTACACCTTC,CASGRLPGQGARGYTF
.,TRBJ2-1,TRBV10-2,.,TGCGCCAGCAGTGTACTCCTGGGGGGATCCTACAATGAGCAGTTCTTC,CASSVLLGGSYNEQFF
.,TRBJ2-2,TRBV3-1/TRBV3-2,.,TGTGCCAGCAGCCCGTCCGGAGTGGACAAATTTGAGCTGTTTTTT,CASSPSGVDKFELFF
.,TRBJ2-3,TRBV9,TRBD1,TGTGCCAGCAGCGTAGAAATCCCAGGGGGCGGCCGAGCAGATACGCAGTATTTT,CASSVEIPGGGRADTQYF
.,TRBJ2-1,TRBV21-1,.,TGTGCCAGCAGCAAAGCGCTGCGGGTTAAGCAACAGCAGTTCTTC,CASSKALRVKQQQFF
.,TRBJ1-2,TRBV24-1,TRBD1,TGTGCCACCAGTGATTCGGCGACAGGGGTTAACTATGGCTACACCTTC,CATSDSATGVNYGYTF
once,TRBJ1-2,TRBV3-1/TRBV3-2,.,TGTGCCAGCAGCCAAGACAGGGGACCCGGCTACACCTTC,CASSQDRGPGYTF
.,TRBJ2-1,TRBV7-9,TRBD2,TGTGCCAGCAGCGGGAGACTAGCGGGAGTGGTCCCCTACAATGAGCAGTTCTTC,CASSGRLAGVVPYNEQFF
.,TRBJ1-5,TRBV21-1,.,TGTGCCAGCAGCAAAAATCTCCGGCGGGCGTTT,CASSKNLRRAF
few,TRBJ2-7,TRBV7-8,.,TGTGCCAGCAGCTTAGGAGACTTCTCATACGAGCAGTACTTC,CASSLGDFSYEQYF
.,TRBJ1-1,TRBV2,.,TGTGCCAGCAGTGAAGAACGGACACTGAACACTGAAGCTTTCTTT,CASSEERTLNTEAFF
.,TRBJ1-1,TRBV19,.,TGTGCCAGTAGTTTAAGACAGGTGACTGAAGCTTTCTTT,CASSLRQVTEAFF
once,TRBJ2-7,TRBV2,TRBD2,TGTGCCAGCAGGCACCACGGGACTAGCGGGAGTAGGGGGCGCTCCTACGAGCAGTACTTC,CASRHHGTSGSRGRSYEQYF
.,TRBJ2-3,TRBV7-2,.,TGTGCCAGCAGCTCAACCCAGCCCGACTACCTCGTCGATACGCAGTATTTT,CASSSTQPDYLVDTQYF
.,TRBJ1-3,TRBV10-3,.,TGTGCCATCAGCCTCACAGGGAACTCTGGAAACACCATATATTTT,CAISLTGNSGNTIYF
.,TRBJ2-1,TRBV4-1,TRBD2,TGCGCCAGCAGCCAAGTTAGAAGCGGGAGCGGACGAAAGTTCTTC,CASSQVRSGSGRKFF
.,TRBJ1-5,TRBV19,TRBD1,TGTGCCAGTAGTACAGGGACAGGGGTTCATCAGCCCCAGCATTTT,CASSTGTGVHQPQHF
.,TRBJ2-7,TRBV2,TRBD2,TGTGCCAGCAAGTTCGGCGGGAGTACGTACGAGCAGTACTTC,CASKFGGSTYEQYF
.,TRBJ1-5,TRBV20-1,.,TGCAGCCTGGGCGGGGAGCGGCCCCAGCATTTT,CSLGGERPQHF
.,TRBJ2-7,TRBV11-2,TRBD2,TGTGCCAGCAGCCCCATTAGCGGGATCGCATACGAGCAGTACTTC,CASSPISGIAYEQYF
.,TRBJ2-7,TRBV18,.,TGTGCCAGCTCAGCAGAGGGCTACGAGCAGTACTTC,CASSAEGYEQYF
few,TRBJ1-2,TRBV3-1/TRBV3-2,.,TGTGCCAGCAGCCAAGAAGTGATCGGCTATGGCTACACCTTC,CASSQEVIGYGYTF
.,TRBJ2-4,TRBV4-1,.,TGCGCCAGCAGCCAAGTCGAGCGTCTAGGAAACATTCAGTACTTC,CASSQVERLGNIQYF
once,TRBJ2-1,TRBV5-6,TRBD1,TGTGCCAGCAGCTTAGGGGACAGCCTCAATGAGCAGTTCTTC,CASSLGDSLNEQFF
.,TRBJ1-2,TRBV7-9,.,TGTGCCAGCAGCTTTGATACAGAGCCGCTTGCCTATGGCTACACCTTC,CASSFDTEPLAYGYTF
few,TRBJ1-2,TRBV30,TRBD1,TGTGCCTGGAGAAGAGGCAGGGGGCAGAGTGGCTACACCTTC,CAWRRGRGQSGYTF
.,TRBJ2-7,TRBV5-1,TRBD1,TGCGCCAGCAGCTCCGCGACAGGGGACTACGAGCAGTACTTC,CASSSATGDYEQYF
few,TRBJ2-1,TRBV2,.,TGTGCCGGAAAACAGGGGGGGGCATACAATGAGCAGTTCTTC,CAGKQGGAYNEQFF
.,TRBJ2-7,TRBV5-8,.,TGTGCCAGCAGCTTGGTTCTAGCTAGGACTTACGAGCAGTACTTC,CASSLVLARTYEQYF
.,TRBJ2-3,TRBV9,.,TGTGCCAGCAGCAGACAGGAGACAGATACGCAGTATTTT,CASSRQETDTQYF
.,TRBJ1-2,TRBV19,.,TGTGCCAGTAGTCGGACACCAAACTATGGCTACACCTTC,CASSRTPNYGYTF
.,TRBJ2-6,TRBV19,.,TGTGCCAGTAGTATCTTTGGGGCCTCTGGGGCCAACGTCCTGACTTTC,CASSIFGASGANVLTF
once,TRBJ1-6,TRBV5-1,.,TGCGCCAGCAGCTTGGAACCAGGGATGGATTCACCCCTCCACTTT,CASSLEPGMDSPLHF
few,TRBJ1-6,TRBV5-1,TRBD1,TGCGCCAGCAGTATTAACGGACAGGGGAGTAATTCACCCCTCCACTTT,CASSINGQGSNSPLHF
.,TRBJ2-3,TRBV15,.,TGTGCCACCAGCAGAGTTTTACTAGACACAGATACGCAGTATTTT,CATSRVLLDTDTQYF
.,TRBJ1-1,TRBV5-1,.,TGCGCCAGCAGCTTGGCTCCTTTCGGGGGGACAACGAACACTGAAGCTTTCTTT,CASSLAPFGGTTNTEAFF
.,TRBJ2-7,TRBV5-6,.,TGTGCCAGCAGCGATCTAGGCGCCGATAGCTCCTACGAGCAGTACTTC,CASSDLGADSSYEQYF
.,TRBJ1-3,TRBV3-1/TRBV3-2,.,TGTGCCAGCAGCCTAACAACAGGTTACTCTGGAAACACCATATATTTT,CASSLTTGYSGNTIYF
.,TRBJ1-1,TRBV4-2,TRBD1,TGTGCCAGCAGCCAAGACAGGGACAGGGGTGGTACTGAAGCTTTCTTT,CASSQDRDRGGTEAFF
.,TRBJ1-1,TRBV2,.,TGTGCCAGCAGTGAAGGCGTAATGAACACTGAAGCTTTCTTT,CASSEGVMNTEAFF
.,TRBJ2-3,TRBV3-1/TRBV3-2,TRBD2,TGTGCCAGCACCGGCGGACTAGCGGGAGCGTCGACAGATACGCAGTATTTT,CASTGGLAGASTDTQYF